This T cell receptor beta chain was found in a study of T cells after posttransplantation cyclophosphamide. CDR1 is SGHNT, CDR2 YENEEA, per germline. The J segment lost 8 bases and the V segment lost 5 bases, leaving 5 bases of the junction unmatched. The CDR3 has 15 residues. Cyclophosphamide on days +3 and +4 followed busulfan-fludarabine conditioning and a marrow graft. Sequencing was performed with immunoSEQ multiplex PCR; in TCRdb, only in-frame clones are kept and a portion is missing. The data show some 17,000 clones, about 77% seen once. The clonotype was recovered from a female patient in her thirties or forties who received an allogeneic stem cell transplant from a related donor, was CMV-positive, and had no GVHD. Some T cells here may be from the graft donor. The chain couples TRBV11-3 to TRBJ1-6; TRBD1 aligns across 11 bases. The source was CD8+ T cells sorted from PBMCs, collected 1,900 to 2,000 days after a stem cell transplant with posttransplant cyclophosphamide. CDR3 residues: CASSPGQGADSPLHF. In DNA form, the CDR3 reads TGTGCCAGCAGCCCCGGACAGGGGGCGGATTCACCCCTCCACTTT.